The clone carrying this T cell receptor (beta chain) was seen only a few times. Its cognate antigen is unknown. The data originate from a study of T-cell reconstitution after alpha-beta-depleted transplantation in children. Whole-study findings and limits: By one year post-transplant, T-cell counts and diversity largely arose from T cells that were newly produced.

The library targeted TCRbeta and was prepared with unique molecular identifiers. TCRdb redid the calling of the PCR reads with MiXCR, one entry per CDR3 protein. The sample lists around 960,000 distinct CDR3 sequences; around 30% were seen once. This CDR3 is built from 14 residues. The V and J ends lost 6 bases and 6 bases respectively, with 18 bases between them. Germline CDR1 is SGHVS and CDR2 is FQNEAQ. The rearrangement uses TRBV7-8 and TRBJ2-7; D not certain. Sequenced here: PBMCs, mostly from graft donor cells, sampled 360 days after TCRalphabeta/CD19-depleted stem cell transplant. The clonotype originates from a boy under two years old who had a stem cell transplant for SCID, so the T cells may come from the graft donor. CDR3 in amino acids: CASSSGRRALEQYF. Written as DNA, the CDR3 is TGTGCCAGCAGTTCCGGTCGTCGGGCCCTCGAGCAGTACTTC.